Shown below are 7 T cell receptor beta chains from a single sample sequenced in a study of cytomegalovirus exposure and HLA in healthy donors. Assay used: immunoSEQ multiplex PCR; TCRdb lists only in-frame clones, some missing. The sample carries 160,000 or so clones, around nine tenths recorded once. The sequenced material came from PBMCs. These receptors were obtained from a woman in her 30s in good health and CMV-seronegative.

The chain links TRBV2 to TRBJ2-7; D is ambiguous. This CDR3 has 11 amino acids. V lost 4 bases and J 2 bases, leaving 3 bases between the germline ends. Germline V gene lookup returns CDR1 SNHLY and CDR2 FYNNEI. CDR3 bases: TGTGCCAGCAGTGGAGCCTACGAGCAGTACTTC. This gives the protein CASSGAYEQYF.

The V and J genes are TRBV19 and TRBJ1-5; the match to TRBD1 covers 8 bases. The CDR3 contains 12 residues. J was trimmed by 5 bases and V by 8 bases; bases with no gene match: 2. CDR1 is LNHDA, CDR2 SQIVND, per germline (reference sequence). For the CDR3, the DNA is TGTGCCAGTTCAGGGGGCTATCAGCCCCAGCATTTT. Encoded protein: CASSGGYQPQHF. Combining the CDR3 with reference TRBV19 and TRBJ1-5 gives the whole variable domain DGGITQSPKYLFRKEGQNVTLSCEQNLNHDAMYWYRQDPGQGLRLIYYSQIVNDFQKGDIAEGYSVSREKKESFPLTVTSAQKNPTAFYLCASSGGYQPQHFGDGTRLSIL.

This clone was detected only once. The chain employs TRBV30 and TRBJ1-1, with D tentatively TRBD1 (5 bases). The CDR3 consists of 15 residues. Per germline, CDR1 GTSNPN and CDR2 SVGIG (reference sequence). Trimming took 4 bases from V and 0 from J, leaving 15 bases between them. CDR3 bases: TGTGCCTGGACAGGGAGGGAGGCCCTGAACACTGAAGCTTTCTTT. This encodes CAWTGREALNTEAFF.

In this sample, this clone turned up once. The rearrangement joins TRBV10-3 to TRBJ1-3; D unresolved. Trimming took 10 bases from V and 0 from J, leaving 13 bases between them. The CDR3 has 14 amino acids. Germline CDR1 reads ENHRY; CDR2 reads SYGVKD. The CDR3 DNA is TGTGCCACCAGGCCACTGAGCTCTGGAAACACCATATATTTT. Amino acids: CATRPLSSGNTIYF.

This chain joins TRBV19 and TRBJ1-3; 8 bases are a match to TRBD1. Germline V gives CDR1 LNHDA, CDR2 SQIVND (reference sequence). The CDR3 covers 15 residues. The V and J ends lost 5 bases and 2 bases, in that order; junction bases with no gene match: 5. The CDR3 spells CASSADRGAGNTIYF. The CDR3 bases are TGTGCCAGTAGTGCAGACAGGGGCGCTGGAAACACCATATATTTT.

The chain employs TRBV9 and TRBJ1-2, with 7 bases that match TRBD1. This CDR3 has 12 amino acids. The ends lost 5 bases at V and 7 bases at J; junction bases unmatched: 5. Germline lookup yields CDR1 SGDLS and CDR2 YYNGEE. The CDR3 region is CASSSNRGGYTF. The DNA of the CDR3 is TGTGCCAGCAGTTCTAACAGGGGTGGCTACACCTTC.

The chain has TRBV6-5 and TRBJ2-1; 7 bases line up with TRBD1. CDR3 length: 14 amino acids. Germline V gives CDR1 MNHEY, CDR2 SVGAGI. V trimming: 4 bases; J trimming: 5 bases; junction bases outside the gene matches: 5. The chain's CDR3 is CASSLGQRDNEQFF. The CDR3 DNA reads as TGTGCCAGCAGTTTGGGACAGAGAGACAATGAGCAGTTCTTC.